Presented here are 32 T cell receptor beta chains from one specimen sequenced in a study of OX40 agonist ivuxolimab in advanced cancers. Profiling relied on immunoSEQ multiplex PCR, and the TCRdb table lists in-frame clones only, not all of them. In the table there are some 87,000 clones, around nine tenths of which are singletons. The sample here was CD4+ or CD8+ T cells sorted from blood, taken in a trial of the OX40 agonist ivuxolimab. The receptors here all came from an adult with an advanced solid tumor such as melanoma, head and neck, liver or kidney cancer.

V gene TRBV6-1 combines with J gene TRBJ1-5; D remains ambiguous. This CDR3 is 14 amino acids long. V gave up 1 base and J gave up 4 bases, with 8 bases separating them. Germline lookup yields CDR1 MNHNS and CDR2 SASEGT. Here the CDR3 reads CASSEVARNQPQHF. The CDR3 nucleotides read TGTGCCAGCAGTGAAGTAGCTCGGAATCAGCCCCAGCATTTT.

The rearrangement uses TRBV6-5 and TRBJ1-5, with a possible D match to TRBD1 (6 bases). Deletions cut 6 bases from V and 9 bases from J, with 12 bases between. This CDR3 has 12 residues. From germline, CDR1 is MNHEY and CDR2 SVGAGI. DNA for the CDR3: TGTGCCAGCAGGGACAGCGCCGGGCCCCAGCATTTT. Encoded protein: CASRDSAGPQHF.

The rearrangement uses TRBV15 and TRBJ2-3; weak D call: TRBD2 (6 bases). V lost 3 bases, J lost 5 bases, and 9 bases lay in between. CDR1 is LNHNV, CDR2 YYDKDF, per germline (reference sequence). The CDR3 totals 13 residues. The CDR3 protein is CATSSGGKDTQYF. Written as DNA, the CDR3 is TGTGCCACCAGCAGTGGAGGGAAAGATACGCAGTATTTT.

This clone was detected once. The gene calls are TRBV2 and TRBJ2-2, with TRBD2 identical over 11 bases. This CDR3 has 19 amino acids. Germline-derived CDR1 and CDR2 are SNHLY and FYNNEI. V shed 7 bases, J shed 1 base, and the junction held 14 bases outside the gene matches. In DNA form, the CDR3 reads TGTGCCAGCACCAAAGGGGGGCTAGCGGGGGGCCAGAACACCGGGGAGCTGTTTTTT. It codes for CASTKGGLAGGQNTGELFF.

The chain links TRBV19 to TRBJ2-5; D may be TRBD2 (6 bases). Germline assignment: CDR1 LNHDA and CDR2 SQIVND (reference sequence). The CDR3 is 13 amino acids. The V end lost 4 bases, the J end lost 5 bases, and 11 bases lay between the germline ends. This CDR3 reads CASSSQRGETQYF. CDR3 in DNA: TGTGCCAGTAGTAGTCAACGGGGGGAGACCCAGTACTTC.

The chain is built from TRBV5-6 and TRBJ2-5, with TRBD2 matching 9 bases. In germline, CDR1 is SGHDT, CDR2 YYEEEE. The CDR3 length is 17 residues. The V gene end was trimmed by 4 bases and the J gene end by 3 bases; junction bases not matched to a gene: 13. CDR3 residues: CASSHRFSGSGEETQYF. The CDR3 bases are TGTGCCAGCAGCCATCGATTTAGCGGGAGTGGGGAAGAGACCCAGTACTTC. Complete variable domain (other parts from reference TRBV5-6 and TRBJ2-5): DAGVTQSPTHLIKTRGQQVTLRCSPKSGHDTVSWYQQALGQGPQFIFQYYEEEERQRGNFPDRFSGHQFPNYSSELNVNALLLGDSALYLCASSHRFSGSGEETQYFGPGTRLLVL.

The chain joins TRBV5-1 to TRBJ2-7; the D gene is possibly TRBD2 (5 bases). CDR3 length equals 12 residues. Germline loops: CDR1 SGHRS, CDR2 YFSETQ. Trimming took off 0 bases at V and 5 bases at J, with 6 bases between the two ends. The CDR3 is CASSLAGNEQYF. DNA for the CDR3: TGCGCCAGCAGCTTGGCGGGGAACGAGCAGTACTTC. Drawing the rest from reference TRBV5-1 and TRBJ2-7, the complete variable domain is KAGVTQTPRYLIKTRGQQVTLSCSPISGHRSVSWYQQTPGQGLQFLFEYFSETQRNKGNFPGRFSGRQFSNSRSEMNVSTLELGDSALYLCASSLAGNEQYFGPGTRLTVT.

This sequence joins TRBV2 and TRBJ1-4, with D possibly TRBD1 on 6 matching bases. V was pared by 11 bases and J by 7 bases, with 20 bases between. Germline V gene data show CDR1 as SNHLY and CDR2 as FYNNEI. The CDR3 has 14 amino acids. DNA for the CDR3: TGTGCCGGGAGGACAGTCCGGGAGGGTGAAAAACTGTTTTTT. Its translation is CAGRTVREGEKLFF. Based on the CDR3 plus reference TRBV2 and TRBJ1-4, the full variable domain is EPEVTQTPSHQVTQMGQEVILRCVPISNHLYFYWYRQILGQKVEFLVSFYNNEISEKSEIFDDQFSVERPDGSNFTLKIRSTKLEDSAMYFCAGRTVREGEKLFFGSGTQLSVL.

The chain uses TRBV2 and TRBJ2-7; TRBD1 matches 9 bases. The V gene's germline CDR1 is SNHLY and CDR2 FYNNEI. Trimming cost V 2 bases and J 3 bases; bases outside gene matches: 8. The CDR3 is 16 residues long. This CDR3 reads CASSESTGTGRYEQYF. CDR3 coding DNA: TGTGCCAGCAGTGAAAGCACCGGGACAGGGCGCTACGAGCAGTACTTC. Based on the CDR3 plus reference TRBV2 and TRBJ2-7, the full variable domain is EPEVTQTPSHQVTQMGQEVILRCVPISNHLYFYWYRQILGQKVEFLVSFYNNEISEKSEIFDDQFSVERPDGSNFTLKIRSTKLEDSAMYFCASSESTGTGRYEQYFGPGTRLTVT.

The chain has TRBV10-3 and TRBJ1-4; no definite D call. The germline V gene has CDR1 ENHRY and CDR2 SYGVKD. The V end was cut by 2 bases, the J end by 8 bases, with 9 bases between. This CDR3 is 13 amino acids long. CDR3 loop: CAISEKIWEKLFF. DNA of the CDR3: TGTGCCATCAGTGAGAAGATTTGGGAAAAACTGTTTTTT.

The chain uses TRBV5-1 and TRBJ1-1; no clear D gene. The CDR3 extends over 14 amino acids. Trimming left V 6 bases short and J 1 base short, with 13 bases between. Germline V lookup: CDR1 SGHRS, CDR2 YFSETQ. CDR3 residues: CASILQPGNTEAFF. CDR3 DNA: TGCGCCAGCATTTTGCAGCCGGGGAACACTGAAGCTTTCTTT.

This clone showed up just once. V gene TRBV9 combines with J gene TRBJ1-2; maybe TRBD1 (5 bases). Germline values: CDR1 SGDLS, CDR2 YYNGEE. There are 14 residues in the CDR3. V was cut by 0 bases and J by 7 bases, with 13 bases left in between. CDR3 region: CASSVVEQRGGYTF. CDR3 bases: TGTGCCAGCAGCGTAGTCGAACAGAGGGGTGGCTACACCTTC.

This chain connects TRBV7-9 to TRBJ1-5; D ambiguous. The length of the CDR3 is 13 residues. V was shortened by 1 base and J by 6 bases, with 7 bases between the two germline ends. The germline gives CDR1 SEHNR, CDR2 FQNEAQ (reference sequence). Here the CDR3 reads CASSLGRSQPQHF. As DNA, the CDR3 is TGTGCCAGCAGCTTAGGACGTAGTCAGCCCCAGCATTTT.

Here the CDR3 reads CASSPGANVLTF. The CDR3 DNA reads as TGTGCCAGCTCCCCTGGGGCCAACGTCCTGACTTTC. J is TRBJ2-6 and V is TRBV18; D uncertain. Germline V gene lookup returns CDR1 KGHSH and CDR2 LQKENI. Trimming cost V 6 bases and J 2 bases, with 2 bases left between them. This CDR3 comprises 12 residues.

In this sample, this clone turned up once. The chain links TRBV5-6 to TRBJ1-2; D remains unclear. V was trimmed by 4 bases and J by 1 base, leaving 8 bases between them. The CDR3 has 13 residues. Germline CDR1 SGHDT, CDR2 YYEEEE. CDR3 sequence (DNA): TGTGCCAGCAGCCCCCTCATTAACTATGGCTACACCTTC. It encodes CASSPLINYGYTF. Filled out from reference TRBV5-6 and TRBJ1-2, the complete variable domain reads DAGVTQSPTHLIKTRGQQVTLRCSPKSGHDTVSWYQQALGQGPQFIFQYYEEEERQRGNFPDRFSGHQFPNYSSELNVNALLLGDSALYLCASSPLINYGYTFGSGTRLTVV.

The chain combines TRBV27 with TRBJ1-5; maybe TRBD1 (6 bases). Germline V gene sequence: CDR1 MNHEY, CDR2 SMNVEV (reference sequence). CDR3 size: 13 residues. The V end lost 10 bases, the J end lost 5 bases, and 15 bases lay between the germline ends. The CDR3 nucleotides read TGTGCCACATCTAGAAGGGGGGATCAGCCCCAGCATTTT. As protein: CATSRRGDQPQHF.

The genes are TRBV10-3 and TRBJ2-3, with a weak D call TRBD2 (6 bases). This CDR3 comprises 13 residues. Germline lookup yields CDR1 ENHRY and CDR2 SYGVKD. Trimming stripped 6 bases from V and 2 bases from J, with 9 bases between. The CDR3 DNA sequence: TGTGCCATCAGCGGAGGGGTCACAGATACGCAGTATTTT. Protein sequence: CAISGGVTDTQYF.

The J gene is TRBJ1-2, the V gene TRBV7-8, with TRBD1 as a possible D gene (5 bases). Germline values: CDR1 SGHVS, CDR2 FQNEAQ. This CDR3 spans 13 amino acids. V gave up 7 bases and J gave up 8 bases, with 17 bases separating them. In nucleotides, the CDR3 is TGTGCCAGCACCATAAGAACTGGGGACGGCTACACCTTC. It translates to CASTIRTGDGYTF.

The rearrangement joins TRBV5-1 to TRBJ2-3; TRBD2 matches 14 bases. This CDR3 region has 16 residues. Trimming took 4 bases from V and 6 from J; bases not matched to a gene: 7. Germline CDR1 reads SGHRS; CDR2 reads YFSETQ. The DNA for the CDR3 is TGCGCCAGCAGCCCCCCGGGACTAGCGGGAGCGGATACGCAGTATTTT. Amino acid sequence: CASSPPGLAGADTQYF.

V and J are TRBV9 and TRBJ2-2, with D possibly TRBD2 on 5 matching bases. This CDR3 contains 16 residues. V lost 1 base to trimming and J lost 5 bases, with 15 bases between them. Germline CDR1 reads SGDLS; CDR2 reads YYNGEE. The CDR3 DNA follows: TGTGCCAGCAGCGTAACTCGGGGAGACGGTACCGGGGAGCTGTTTTTT. Translated: CASSVTRGDGTGELFF.

The chain links TRBV6-1 to TRBJ2-7, with 7 nucleotides matching TRBD1. V shed 5 bases and J 0 bases; nucleotides not matched to a gene: 4. Germline V gene data show CDR1 as MNHNS and CDR2 as SASEGT. This CDR3 spans 14 amino acids. The CDR3 bases are TGTGCCAGCAGTCAGAGGGACAGCTCCTACGAGCAGTACTTC. Translated: CASSQRDSSYEQYF.

This chain uses TRBV2 with TRBJ2-7; 9 positions agree with TRBD1. Germline CDR1 and CDR2: SNHLY and FYNNEI. The J segment lost 2 bases and the V segment lost 1 base, leaving 3 bases of the junction unmatched. CDR3 length equals 15 residues. The CDR3 loop reads CASSEVGQGPYEQYF. CDR3 nucleotides: TGTGCCAGCAGTGAAGTGGGACAGGGTCCCTACGAGCAGTACTTC.

The CDR3 is CSGREDNEQFF. The DNA for the CDR3 is TGCAGTGGGCGGGAGGACAATGAGCAGTTCTTC. The chain couples TRBV20-1 to TRBJ2-1; 8 bases fit TRBD2. CDR3 length: 11 amino acids. Looked up from germline, CDR1 is DFQATT and CDR2 is SNEGSKA (reference sequence). V was pared by 7 bases and J by 5 bases, with 1 base of the junction left unmatched.

This chain links TRBV27 with TRBJ2-1, with no clear D. V was clipped by 3 bases and J by 2 bases, with 17 bases between them. CDR3 size: 17 residues. Germline CDR1 reads MNHEY; CDR2 reads SMNVEV (reference sequence). The CDR3 reads CASSFRPPPGPYNEQFF. DNA of the CDR3: TGTGCCAGCAGTTTCCGCCCTCCCCCGGGCCCCTACAATGAGCAGTTCTTC.

The V and J genes are TRBV6-6 and TRBJ2-7, with a possible D match to TRBD2 (5 bases). Germline CDR1 is MNHNY and CDR2 is SVGAGI (reference sequence). The CDR3 spans 14 residues. V lost 5 bases and J lost 0, with 11 bases in between. The CDR3 DNA reads as TGTGCCAGCAGTCGAGGGTTGAGCTCCTACGAGCAGTACTTC. Translation gives CASSRGLSSYEQYF.

Concerning this clone itself: The junction departs from the called germline gene at one end, perhaps through a read error. V gene TRBV23-1 combines with J gene TRBJ2-3; no clear D gene. TRBV23-1 is flagged as an ORF with uncertain function. CDR3 size: 12 residues. The CDR3 nucleotides are TGCGCCAGCAGTTGGGGTAAAATCCCATCTGGATTT. Translation gives CASSWGKIPSGF.

V gene TRBV5-4 combines with J gene TRBJ2-2; D is unclear. This CDR3 region has 14 residues. CDR1 and CDR2 from the germline V gene are SGHNT and YYREEE (reference sequence). The V and J ends lost 0 bases and 1 base respectively, with 4 bases between them. In DNA, the CDR3 is TGTGCCAGCAGCTTGGACAGGAACACCGGGGAGCTGTTTTTT. Translation gives CASSLDRNTGELFF.

This sequence joins TRBV27 and TRBJ1-5; D unresolved. The germline CDR1 and CDR2 sequences are MNHEY and SMNVEV (reference sequence). Trimming shortened V by 3 bases and J by 6 bases, and 12 bases separated the two germline ends. The CDR3 contains 14 residues. CDR3 protein: CASSFKTGGQPQHF. The CDR3 region has the DNA TGTGCCAGCAGTTTTAAAACGGGTGGTCAGCCCCAGCATTTT.

The chain is built from TRBV28 and TRBJ2-3; the D gene is possibly TRBD2 (6 bases). In germline, CDR1 is MDHEN, CDR2 SYDVKM. This CDR3 has 14 residues. V was pared by 3 bases and J by 8 bases, with 15 bases between. CDR3 nucleotides: TGTGCCAGCAGTTTGCCGGGGGTAAGGGGTACGCAGTATTTT. Translation gives CASSLPGVRGTQYF.

The chain links TRBV18 to TRBJ1-2; 7 bases line up with TRBD1. CDR1 KGHSH and CDR2 LQKENI come from the germline V gene. V dropped 0 bases and J dropped 6; count of bases not matched to a gene: 7. There are 15 residues in the CDR3. CDR3 DNA: TGTGCCAGCTCACCACCTCTGACAGGGAAAGATGGCTACACCTTC. Translation: CASSPPLTGKDGYTF. The whole variable domain, remainder taken from reference TRBV18 and TRBJ1-2, is NAGVMQNPRHLVRRRGQEARLRCSPMKGHSHVYWYRQLPEEGLKFMVYLQKENIIDESGMPKERFSAEFPKEGPSILRIQQVVRGDSAAYFCASSPPLTGKDGYTFGSGTRLTVV.

The CDR3 here is CASSQDFGFETQYF. For the CDR3, the DNA is TGCGCCAGCAGCCAAGATTTTGGTTTCGAGACCCAGTACTTC. The gene calls are TRBV4-3 and TRBJ2-5; D is undetermined. The V gene lost 0 bases and the J gene lost 5 bases, with 10 bases spanning the gap. This CDR3 has 14 amino acids. Germline V CDR1 and CDR2: LGHNA, YSLEER.

By sample share, this clone is medium-sized. This sequence joins TRBV4-1 and TRBJ1-1; TRBD1 might be the D (5 bases). Germline V gives CDR1 MGHRA, CDR2 YSYEKL. The CDR3 consists of 14 residues. Trimming removed 4 bases at V and 2 bases at J, with 11 bases between. The CDR3: CASSRYGGNTEAFF. DNA for the CDR3: TGCGCCAGCAGCCGTTATGGGGGAAACACTGAAGCTTTCTTT.